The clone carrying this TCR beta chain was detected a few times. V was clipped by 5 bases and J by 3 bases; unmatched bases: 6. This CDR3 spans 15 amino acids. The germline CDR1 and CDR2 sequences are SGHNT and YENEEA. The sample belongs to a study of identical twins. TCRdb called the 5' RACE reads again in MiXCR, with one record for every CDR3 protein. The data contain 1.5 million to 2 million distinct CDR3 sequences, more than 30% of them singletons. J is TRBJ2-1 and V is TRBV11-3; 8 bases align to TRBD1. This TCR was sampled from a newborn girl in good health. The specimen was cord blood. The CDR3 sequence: CASSPTGAHYNEQFF. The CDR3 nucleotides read TGTGCCAGCAGCCCGACAGGGGCGCACTACAATGAGCAGTTCTTC.